A single sample gave rise to the 5 T cell receptor beta chains below, sequenced in a study of regulatory T cells in long-lasting Graves disease. Indicated time point: newly diagnosed GD, antithyroid drugs for less than 3 months. PBMC RNA served as the TCR library source. With iRepertoire HTBI primers and Arm-PCR of CDR3 regions, TCR beta libraries were built. TCRdb itself ran the multiplex PCR reads through MiXCR, one entry per CDR3 protein. The table records about 620,000 distinct CDR3 sequences, roughly 15% of them present only once. The sample was also reused in another study, on T cells in Graves' hyperthyroidism and ophthalmopathy.

The sample consisted of peripheral blood mononuclear cells (PBMCs), taken at new diagnosis, from a patient treated with antithyroid drugs. Source of these receptors: a woman in her thirties with Graves disease.

This clonotype was seen a handful of times. As DNA, the CDR3 is TGTGCCAGCTCACCGGCTCCAGGCACAGATACGCAGTATTTT. This sequence encodes CASSPAPGTDTQYF. V and J are TRBV18 and TRBJ2-3; D is uncertain. Trimming took 3 bases from V and 1 from J, leaving 8 bases between them. Per the germline V gene, CDR1 is KGHSH and CDR2 is LQKENI. CDR3 size: 14 residues.

This clonotype occurred many times. J is TRBJ1-4 and V is TRBV28; the D gene is possibly TRBD1 (5 bases). Trimming stripped 2 bases from V and 3 bases from J, with 10 bases between. From germline, CDR1 is MDHEN and CDR2 SYDVKM. The CDR3 contains 15 residues. CDR3 protein: CASSLRDGSNEKLFF. The CDR3 DNA follows: TGTGCCAGCAGTTTAAGGGACGGTTCTAATGAAAAACTGTTTTTT.

This clonotype was observed a few times. This sequence joins TRBV7-9 and TRBJ2-7, with D tentatively TRBD1 (5 bases). With 3 bases removed from V and 6 bases from J, the gap between germline ends came to 12 bases. This CDR3 is built from 13 residues. Germline lookup yields CDR1 SEHNR and CDR2 FQNEAQ (reference sequence). CDR3 loop: CASSLRQGSEQYF. The CDR3, as DNA: TGTGCCAGCAGCTTGAGGCAGGGCAGCGAGCAGTACTTC.

This clonotype was recorded at least ten times. The rearrangement links TRBV27 to TRBJ2-7; 7 positions match TRBD1. The CDR3 loop spans 15 amino acids. Trimming at V came to 6 bases and at J to 3 bases, leaving 11 bases not matched to a gene. Per the germline V gene, CDR1 is MNHEY and CDR2 is SMNVEV (reference sequence). The CDR3 DNA follows: TGTGCCAGCAGAAGTGTCTGGGGACAGAACTACGAGCAGTACTTC. Translation gives CASRSVWGQNYEQYF.

A remark on this clonotype: Compared with germline, one end of the junction differs, possibly owing to a read error. The V gene is TRBV29-1, the J gene TRBJ1-5; D is unresolved. Germline lookup yields CDR1 SQVTM and CDR2 ANQGSEA. This CDR3 is 12 amino acids long. The CDR3 sequence is CSVRFGDQPQRF. The DNA for the CDR3 is TGCAGCGTTCGGTTTGGGGATCAGCCCCAGCGTTTT.